Listed below are T cell receptor beta chains from one sample, sequenced in a study of CD8 T cells in ankylosing spondylitis. MiXCR, run by TCRdb on the 5' RACE reads, gives a single entry per CDR3 protein. The sample lists hundreds of thousands of distinct CDR3 sequences, around 19% occurring once. Sequenced input: blood, either unsorted or a sorted T cell fraction (not recorded which). The origin of the receptors is a male donor with ankylosing spondylitis. CDR3s include the opening cysteine and the closing phenylalanine or tryptophan. D genes are given only for firm matches. Some rows have no size entry. The others give once, few or many, or a class for an expanded clone.

TGTGCCAGCAGTTTAGGAGGGGGCCGGCACGAGCAGTACTTC	CASSLGGGRHEQYF	TRBD1	TRBJ2-7	many	TRBV12-3/TRBV12-4
TGCAGCGTTGAAGAGGCCAGGGCGAGCGGGGAGCTGTTTTTT	CSVEEARASGELFF	NA	TRBJ2-2	many	TRBV29-1
TGTGCCAGCAGTCCGGGACTAGCGACAGATACGCAGTATTTT	CASSPGLATDTQYF	TRBD2	TRBJ2-3	few	TRBV6-2/TRBV6-3
TGTGCCAGCAGCCCCGGGACAGGAGCCGGGACGTTAGTCGTCTTC	CASSPGTGAGTLVVF	TRBD1	TRBJ2-1	many	TRBV9
TGTGCCAGCAGCCCGACTAGCGGATACACAGATACGCAGTATTTT	CASSPTSGYTDTQYF	TRBD2	TRBJ2-3	NA	TRBV12-3/TRBV12-4
TGTGCCAGCAGCACGCAAGGGACCAGTGGGAAGACCCAGTACTTC	CASSTQGTSGKTQYF	NA	TRBJ2-5	NA	TRBV9
TGTGCCAGTAGTATAGCCCCAGGGAATGAGCAGTTCTTC	CASSIAPGNEQFF	NA	TRBJ2-1	NA	TRBV19
TGTGCCAGCACTCTGGGGGTAGCGGGGGCAGATACGCAGTATTTT	CASTLGVAGADTQYF	TRBD2	TRBJ2-3	NA	TRBV12-3/TRBV12-4
TGCAGCGTTGAAGATGGGGGGTACGAGCAGTACTTC	CSVEDGGYEQYF	NA	TRBJ2-7	few	TRBV29-1
TGCAGCGTCGTCCTGGACGACGGGGACACCTCCTACGAGCAGTACTTC	CSVVLDDGDTSYEQYF	NA	TRBJ2-7	few	TRBV29-1
TGCGCCAGCAGCTTGCCGTTTGAGGGGGGGCCGTACAATGAGCAGTTCTTC	CASSLPFEGGPYNEQFF	NA	TRBJ2-1	NA	TRBV5-1
TGCGCCAGCAGCGCCGGGACAGGACAAACCTACGAGCAGTACTTC	CASSAGTGQTYEQYF	TRBD1	TRBJ2-7	NA	TRBV5-1
TGTGCCAGCAGTGCGTTTGGCAGCCCAAACTATGGCTACACCTTC	CASSAFGSPNYGYTF	NA	TRBJ1-2	few	TRBV9
TGTGCCAGTAGTATTGACAGGATGGGGGGCTCCTACAATGAGCAGTTCTTC	CASSIDRMGGSYNEQFF	NA	TRBJ2-1	NA	TRBV19
TGCAGCGTTGTCGACAGGGGGAGTAGCAATGAGCAGTTCTTC	CSVVDRGSSNEQFF	TRBD1	TRBJ2-1	many	TRBV29-1
TGTGCCAGCAGTCCCGGTTCCTACGAGCAGTACTTC	CASSPGSYEQYF	NA	TRBJ2-7	many	TRBV7-9